This T cell receptor (beta chain) was identified during a study of blood T cell repertoires in COVID-19. The CDR3 spans 14 residues. With V trimmed by 3 bases and J by 3 bases, 4 bases remained unmatched. CDR1 is LNHDA and CDR2 is SQIVND in the germline V gene (reference sequence). Original processing methods: Estimated nucleated cell counts came from reference gene primer amplification. Some clones are missing from TCRdb's copy, which holds only in-frame ones; the method was immunoSEQ multiplex PCR. V and J calls and clone size are given by that table; D and trimming were obtained from the DNA. The profile shows around 190,000 clones, about 90% of them singletons.

V usage is TRBV19 and J usage is TRBJ1-1; TRBD1 agrees at 7 bases. Sequenced sample: peripheral blood. The source of this sequence is an older man with active or convalescent COVID-19. The CDR3 here is CASSIGTADTEAFF. The CDR3 coding sequence is TGTGCCAGTAGTATTGGGACAGCGGACACTGAAGCTTTCTTT.